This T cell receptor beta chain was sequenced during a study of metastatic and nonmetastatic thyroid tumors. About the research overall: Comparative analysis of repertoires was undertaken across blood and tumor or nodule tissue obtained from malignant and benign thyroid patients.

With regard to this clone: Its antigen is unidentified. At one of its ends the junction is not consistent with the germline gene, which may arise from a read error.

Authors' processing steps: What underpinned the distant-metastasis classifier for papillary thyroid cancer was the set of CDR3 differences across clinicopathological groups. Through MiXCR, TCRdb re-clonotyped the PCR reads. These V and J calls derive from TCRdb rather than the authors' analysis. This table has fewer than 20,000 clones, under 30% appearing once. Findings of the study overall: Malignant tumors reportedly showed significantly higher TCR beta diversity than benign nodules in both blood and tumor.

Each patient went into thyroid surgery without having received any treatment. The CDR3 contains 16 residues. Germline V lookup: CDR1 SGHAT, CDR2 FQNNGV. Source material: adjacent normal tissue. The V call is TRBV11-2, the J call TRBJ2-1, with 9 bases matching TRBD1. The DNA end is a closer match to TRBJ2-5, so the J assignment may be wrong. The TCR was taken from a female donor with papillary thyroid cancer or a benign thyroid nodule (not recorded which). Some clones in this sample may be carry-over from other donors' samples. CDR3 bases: TGTGCCATCAGCTTACAGGGGGCAGGGATCGGAGAGACCCAGTACTTC. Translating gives CAISLQGAGIGETQYF.